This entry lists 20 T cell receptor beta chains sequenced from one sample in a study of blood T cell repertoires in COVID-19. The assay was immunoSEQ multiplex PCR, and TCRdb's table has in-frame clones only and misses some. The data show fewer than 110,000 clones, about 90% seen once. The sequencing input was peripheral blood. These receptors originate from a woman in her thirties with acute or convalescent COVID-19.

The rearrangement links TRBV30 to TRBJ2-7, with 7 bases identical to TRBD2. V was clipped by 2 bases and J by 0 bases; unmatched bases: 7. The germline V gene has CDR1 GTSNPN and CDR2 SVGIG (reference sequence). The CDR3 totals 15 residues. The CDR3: CAWSSLAGRSYEQYF. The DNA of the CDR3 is TGTGCCTGGAGTTCGTTAGCGGGCCGCTCCTACGAGCAGTACTTC.

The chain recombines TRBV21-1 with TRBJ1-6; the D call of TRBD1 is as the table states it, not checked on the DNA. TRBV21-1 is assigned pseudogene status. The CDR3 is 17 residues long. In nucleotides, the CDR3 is TGTGCCAGCAGCAAAGAGTGGGGGCAGTCCTATAATTCACCCCTCCACTTT. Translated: CASSKEWGQSYNSPLHF.

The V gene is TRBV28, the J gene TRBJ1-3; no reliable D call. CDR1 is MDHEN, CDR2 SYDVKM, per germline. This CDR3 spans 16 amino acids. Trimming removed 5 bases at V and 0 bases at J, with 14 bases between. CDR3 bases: TGTGCCAGCAGTCTCGGACTGGACCTCTCTGGAAACACCATATATTTT. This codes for CASSLGLDLSGNTIYF.

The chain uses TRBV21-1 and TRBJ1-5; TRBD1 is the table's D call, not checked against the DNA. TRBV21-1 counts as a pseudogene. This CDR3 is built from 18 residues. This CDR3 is CASSKDYRQPRSNQPQHF. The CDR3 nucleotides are TGTGCCAGCAGCAAAGATTATAGGCAACCCAGGAGCAATCAGCCCCAGCATTTT.

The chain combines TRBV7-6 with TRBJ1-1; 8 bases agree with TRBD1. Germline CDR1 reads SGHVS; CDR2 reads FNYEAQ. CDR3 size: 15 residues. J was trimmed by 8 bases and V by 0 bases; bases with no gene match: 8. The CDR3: CASSLAHFGQGEAFF. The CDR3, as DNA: TGTGCCAGCAGCTTAGCCCACTTTGGACAGGGAGAAGCTTTCTTT.

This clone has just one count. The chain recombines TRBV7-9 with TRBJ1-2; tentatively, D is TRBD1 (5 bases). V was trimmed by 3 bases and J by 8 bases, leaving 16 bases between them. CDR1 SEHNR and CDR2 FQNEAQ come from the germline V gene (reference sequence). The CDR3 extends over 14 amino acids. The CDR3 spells CASSFAGRADGYTF. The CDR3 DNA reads TGTGCCAGCAGCTTTGCCGGCAGGGCTGACGGCTACACCTTC.

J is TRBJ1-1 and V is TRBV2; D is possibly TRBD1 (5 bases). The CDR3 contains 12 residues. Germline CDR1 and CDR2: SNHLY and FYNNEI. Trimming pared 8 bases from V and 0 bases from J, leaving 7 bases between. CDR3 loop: CASAGMNTEAFF. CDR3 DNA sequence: TGTGCCAGCGCAGGGATGAACACTGAAGCTTTCTTT. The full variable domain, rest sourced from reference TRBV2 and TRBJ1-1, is EPEVTQTPSHQVTQMGQEVILRCVPISNHLYFYWYRQILGQKVEFLVSFYNNEISEKSEIFDDQFSVERPDGSNFTLKIRSTKLEDSAMYFCASAGMNTEAFFGQGTRLTVV.

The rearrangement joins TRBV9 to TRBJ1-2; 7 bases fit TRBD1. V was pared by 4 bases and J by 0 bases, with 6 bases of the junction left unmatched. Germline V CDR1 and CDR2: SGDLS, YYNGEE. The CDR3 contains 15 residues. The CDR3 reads CASSNRDSSNYGYTF. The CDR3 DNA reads TGTGCCAGCAGCAACCGGGACAGCTCTAACTATGGCTACACCTTC.

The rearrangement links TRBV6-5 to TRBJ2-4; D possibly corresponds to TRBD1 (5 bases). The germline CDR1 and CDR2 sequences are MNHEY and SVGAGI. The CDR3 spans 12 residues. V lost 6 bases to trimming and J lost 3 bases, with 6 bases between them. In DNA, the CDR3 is TGTGCCAGCAGGGGGCACAAAAACATTCAGTACTTC. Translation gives CASRGHKNIQYF.

The CDR3 sequence: CASSAAGGPGYETQYF. The CDR3 DNA follows: TGTGCCAGCAGCGCAGCGGGGGGGCCGGGATATGAGACCCAGTACTTC. The genes are TRBV9 and TRBJ2-5, with 10 bases identical to TRBD2. This CDR3 has 16 amino acids. With 3 bases clipped from V and 5 bases from J, the junction kept 10 bases outside the gene matches. CDR1 is SGDLS, CDR2 YYNGEE, per germline.

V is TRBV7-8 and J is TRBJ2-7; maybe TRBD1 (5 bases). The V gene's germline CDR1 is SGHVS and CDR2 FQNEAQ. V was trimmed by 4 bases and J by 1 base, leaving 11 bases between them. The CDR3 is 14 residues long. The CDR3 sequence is CASSSEQASYEQYF. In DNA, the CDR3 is TGTGCCAGCAGCTCGGAACAGGCATCCTACGAGCAGTACTTC.

CDR3 DNA sequence: TGTGCCAGCAGTTATAGACAGGGGTGGACCGGGGAGCTGTTTTTT. This sequence encodes CASSYRQGWTGELFF. V and J are TRBV14 and TRBJ2-2; 8 bases align to TRBD1. Germline CDR1 SGHDN, CDR2 FVKESK. V shed 6 bases, J shed 5 bases, and the junction held 8 bases outside the gene matches. This CDR3 is 15 amino acids long.

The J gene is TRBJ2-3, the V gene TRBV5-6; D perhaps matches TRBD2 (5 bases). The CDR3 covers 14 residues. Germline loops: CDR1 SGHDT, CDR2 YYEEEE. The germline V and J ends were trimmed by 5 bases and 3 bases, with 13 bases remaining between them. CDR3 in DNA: TGTGCCAGCAGGCAAGCCCCGGGGACAGATACGCAGTATTTT. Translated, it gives CASRQAPGTDTQYF.

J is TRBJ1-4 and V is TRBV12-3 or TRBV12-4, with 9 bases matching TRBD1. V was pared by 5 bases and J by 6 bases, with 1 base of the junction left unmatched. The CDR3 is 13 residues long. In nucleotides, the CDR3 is TGTGCCAGCAGTGGGACAGGGTATGAAAAACTGTTTTTT. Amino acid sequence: CASSGTGYEKLFF.

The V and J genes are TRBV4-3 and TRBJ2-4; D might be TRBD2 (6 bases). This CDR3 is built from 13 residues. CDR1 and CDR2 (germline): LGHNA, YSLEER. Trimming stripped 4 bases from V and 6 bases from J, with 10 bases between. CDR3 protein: CASSLGLPNIQYF. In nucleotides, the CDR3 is TGCGCCAGCAGCCTGGGACTCCCAAACATTCAGTACTTC.

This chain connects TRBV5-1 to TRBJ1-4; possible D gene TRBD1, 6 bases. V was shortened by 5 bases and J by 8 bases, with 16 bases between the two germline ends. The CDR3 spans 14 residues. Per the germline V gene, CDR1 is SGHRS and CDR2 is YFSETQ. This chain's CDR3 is CASRTYDRREKLFF. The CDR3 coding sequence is TGCGCCAGCAGGACATATGACAGGAGGGAAAAACTGTTTTTT.

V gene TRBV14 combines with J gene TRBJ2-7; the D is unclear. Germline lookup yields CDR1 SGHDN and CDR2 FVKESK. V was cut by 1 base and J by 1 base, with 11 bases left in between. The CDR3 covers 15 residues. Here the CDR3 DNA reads TGTGCCAGCAGCCAAGGGAGAACTAATTCCTACGAGCAGTACTTC. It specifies CASSQGRTNSYEQYF. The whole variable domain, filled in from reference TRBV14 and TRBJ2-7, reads EAGVTQFPSHSVIEKGQTVTLRCDPISGHDNLYWYRRVMGKEIKFLLHFVKESKQDESGMPNNRFLAERTGGTYSTLKVQPAELEDSGVYFCASSQGRTNSYEQYFGPGTRLTVT.

CDR3 sequence reads: CASSRRQSTEAFF. The CDR3 DNA reads TGTGCCAGCAGTCGAAGACAAAGCACTGAAGCTTTCTTT. This sequence joins TRBV12-3 or TRBV12-4 and TRBJ1-1, with D uncertain. The V and J ends lost 5 bases and 4 bases respectively, with 11 bases between them. The CDR3 is 13 amino acids.

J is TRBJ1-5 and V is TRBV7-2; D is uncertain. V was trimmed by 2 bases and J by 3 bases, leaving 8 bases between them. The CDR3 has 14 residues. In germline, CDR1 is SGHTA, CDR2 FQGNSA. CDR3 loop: CASSLRGNNQPQHF. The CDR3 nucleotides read TGTGCCAGCAGCTTAAGAGGGAACAATCAGCCCCAGCATTTT.

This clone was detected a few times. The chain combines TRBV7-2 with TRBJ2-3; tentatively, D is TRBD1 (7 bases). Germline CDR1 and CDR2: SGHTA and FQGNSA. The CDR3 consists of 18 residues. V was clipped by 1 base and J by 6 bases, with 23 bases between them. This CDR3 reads CASSLVYPAGGKADTQYF. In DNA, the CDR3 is TGTGCCAGCAGCTTAGTTTATCCTGCAGGGGGGAAGGCGGATACGCAGTATTTT.